These T cell receptor beta chains were read from a single sample in a study of cytomegalovirus exposure and HLA in healthy donors. The method was immunoSEQ multiplex PCR; TCRdb's version includes in-frame clones alone and lacks a portion of them. The data show more than 85,000 clones, around 80% seen once. The sample taken for sequencing was PBMCs. These receptor sequences come from a young man in good health and CMV-seropositive. Both conserved end residues are part of each CDR3. The order of the fields is V gene, J gene, CDR3 protein.

>TRBV7-9|TRBJ2-5
CASSIGRYQETQYF
>TRBV7-2|TRBJ1-2
CASSLGRAGGYTF
>TRBV5-1|TRBJ1-1
CASSLLFWDIGTVNTEAFF
>TRBV10-3|TRBJ2-2
CAIRPTGTGPTGELFF
>TRBV6-5|TRBJ2-7
CASSYGSKQYF
>TRBV7-9|TRBJ1-1
CASSYRERGRKTEAFF
>TRBV4-2|TRBJ1-2
CASSQDDGIYGYTF
>TRBV10-3|TRBJ1-3
CAISPQGVYGNTIYF
>TRBV7-7|TRBJ2-5
CASSSVGLDGTQYF
>TRBV9|TRBJ1-1
CASSVQMNTEAFF
>TRBV6-6|TRBJ1-2
CASRNRVGGYTF
>TRBV7-9|TRBJ2-5
CASSSRDRGPQETQYF
>TRBV2|TRBJ2-3
CASTPGDTQYF
>TRBV18|TRBJ1-3
CASSPPDRFGNTIYF
>TRBV10-3|TRBJ2-1
CAISDYGQGVPHRNEQFF
>TRBV4-1|TRBJ1-5
CASSQGLGQVIHQPQHF
>TRBV10-3|TRBJ1-2
CAISESDSNYGYTF
>TRBV6-1|TRBJ1-1
CASSEARGWATEAFF
>TRBV19|TRBJ1-2
CASSIRQYGYTF
>TRBV5-1|TRBJ2-3
CASSLRKAGGRASTDTQYF
>TRBV4-1|TRBJ2-5
CASSQPGLADQETQYF
>TRBV5-1|TRBJ2-3
CASSVPSGGRGDTQYF
>TRBV7-9|TRBJ1-1
CASARGVTEAFF
>TRBV25-1|TRBJ2-5
CASSPRLAGGLGFVTQYF
>TRBV30|TRBJ1-5
CAWSVLGGRGQPQHF
>TRBV9|TRBJ2-7
CASSARDRGTYEQYF
>TRBV6-1|TRBJ1-5
CASSLGLLNQPQHF
>TRBV11-1|TRBJ2-5
CASSEGSGGQETQYF
>TRBV7-9|TRBJ2-2
CASSPGPAGARGGELFF
>TRBV7-8|TRBJ2-5
CASSSGTSGGETQYF
>TRBV29-1|TRBJ1-2
CSVNAQVRGGYTF